The 21 T cell receptor beta chains listed next were all sequenced from one sample in a study of human T cells and chemical hapten exposure. TCRdb re-called the RACE reads with MiXCR, one entry per CDR3 protein. Of about 40,000 distinct CDR3 sequences listed, about 3% are singletons. Time point noted: patch test 2, 6 weeks after DPC sensitization. Treatment denoted: therapeutic diphenylcyclopropenone sensitization with weekly scalp DPC. The sequenced sample was whole blood, obtained in connection with sensitization to the hapten diphenylcyclopropenone (DPC). Source of these receptors: a man aged 40-49 years with alopecia areata. Some clones in this sample may be carry-over from other donors' samples.

The table lists this clonotype with a few counts. V is TRBV11-2 and J is TRBJ2-2; 8 nucleotides agree with TRBD1. The CDR3 has 14 amino acids. CDR1 is SGHAT and CDR2 is FQNNGV in the germline V gene. Trimming took 7 bases from V and 4 from J; bases not matched to a gene: 5. The CDR3 sequence is CASTRTGSTGELFF. DNA of the CDR3: TGTGCCAGCACGAGGACAGGGAGCACCGGGGAGCTGTTTTTT.

This clonotype was picked up many times. The chain uses TRBV5-1 and TRBJ2-2; no clear D. The CDR3 is 15 amino acids. Germline CDR1 SGHRS, CDR2 YFSETQ. Trimming shortened V by 2 bases and J by 3 bases, and 11 bases separated the two germline ends. Written as DNA, the CDR3 is TGCGCCAGCAGCTTTAACACGGCTTACACCGGGGAGCTGTTTTTT. Translation gives CASSFNTAYTGELFF.

The chain has TRBV10-3 and TRBJ1-5, with 7 bases aligning to TRBD1. The germline V gene encodes CDR1 ENHRY and CDR2 SYGVKD. The CDR3 contains 14 residues. Trimming removed 6 bases from V and 4 bases from J; junction bases left unmatched: 6. Here the CDR3 DNA reads TGTGCCATCAGCTCCGGGACAGTAAATCAGCCCCAGCATTTT. Translated, it gives CAISSGTVNQPQHF.

This clonotype has a count of ten or more. The chain employs TRBV9 and TRBJ2-1; TRBD2 aligns across 11 bases. Per germline, CDR1 SGDLS and CDR2 YYNGEE. J was trimmed by 5 bases and V by 9 bases; bases with no gene match: 19. This CDR3 is built from 18 residues. The DNA of the CDR3 is TGTGCCACCCATTGCCGCCGCCTTAGCGGGAGGGACCACAATGAGCAGTTCTTC. Protein: CATHCRRLSGRDHNEQFF.

This clonotype has at least ten counts. The chain combines TRBV7-3 with TRBJ2-1; 9 bases agree with TRBD2. In germline, CDR1 is SGHTA, CDR2 FQGTGA. Trimming took 5 bases from V and 10 from J; bases not matched to a gene: 12. This CDR3 is 15 amino acids long. CDR3 protein: CASSPGLASREEQFF. The CDR3 region has the DNA TGTGCCAGCAGCCCCGGACTAGCGAGCCGAGAGGAGCAGTTCTTC.

The chain joins TRBV20-1 to TRBJ2-3; 7 bases are a match to TRBD1. There are 15 residues in the CDR3. V lost 3 bases to trimming and J lost 2 bases; unmatched junction nucleotides: 8. Per the germline V gene, CDR1 is DFQATT and CDR2 is SNEGSKA (reference sequence). CDR3 in amino acids: CSASLDRVNTDTQYF. The CDR3, as DNA: TGCAGTGCTAGCCTCGACAGGGTGAACACAGATACGCAGTATTTT.

This clonotype has at least ten counts. The rearrangement joins TRBV7-6 to TRBJ2-5; TRBD2 agrees at 13 bases. Per the germline V gene, CDR1 is SGHVS and CDR2 is FNYEAQ. V lost 5 bases and J lost 3; bases outside the gene matches: 9. There are 17 residues in the CDR3. CDR3 sequence: CASSLVKGTSGKETQYF. CDR3 DNA sequence: TGTGCCAGCAGCCTAGTGAAAGGGACTAGCGGGAAAGAGACCCAGTACTTC.

This clonotype was recorded many times. The rearrangement links TRBV12-3 or TRBV12-4 to TRBJ2-3; 7 nucleotides line up with TRBD1. The J segment lost 5 bases and the V segment lost 3 bases, leaving 5 bases of the junction unmatched. The CDR3 loop spans 14 amino acids. The chain's CDR3 is CASSFSRQGDTQYF. The CDR3 DNA follows: TGTGCCAGCAGTTTTTCCCGACAGGGAGATACGCAGTATTTT.

This clonotype was observed at least ten times. The V and J genes are TRBV6-2 or TRBV6-3 and TRBJ2-7, with TRBD2 matching over 13 bases. The CDR3 runs to 16 residues. V gave up 4 bases and J gave up 6 bases; unmatched junction bases: 9. Germline-derived CDR1 and CDR2 are MNHEY and SVGEGT. The CDR3 protein is CASSSPGLAGVAEQYF. Here the CDR3 DNA reads TGTGCCAGCAGTTCCCCCGGACTAGCGGGAGTGGCCGAGCAGTACTTC.

V usage is TRBV11-1 and J usage is TRBJ1-1; D unclear. With 5 bases removed from V and 6 bases from J, the gap between germline ends came to 10 bases. CDR3 length equals 12 residues. Germline CDR1 reads SGHAT; CDR2 reads FQDESV (reference sequence). CDR3 coding DNA: TGTGCCAGCAGCCATCGGCCCCCTGAAGCTTTCTTT. As protein: CASSHRPPEAFF.

This clonotype was seen at least ten times. The chain couples TRBV20-1 to TRBJ2-1; TRBD2 matches at 9 bases. The CDR3 covers 15 residues. The germline V gene has CDR1 DFQATT and CDR2 SNEGSKA (reference sequence). The V segment lost 3 bases and the J segment 5 bases; nucleotides outside the gene matches: 8. The CDR3, as DNA: TGCAGTGCTAGGGACCTAGCGGGGCTAGACAATGAGCAGTTCTTC. Amino acid sequence: CSARDLAGLDNEQFF.

This clonotype was observed a few times. J is TRBJ2-3 and V is TRBV5-6; D is possibly TRBD1 (6 bases). The CDR3 runs to 12 residues. Germline V gene lookup returns CDR1 SGHDT and CDR2 YYEEEE. V was cut by 3 bases and J by 8 bases, with 10 bases left in between. Here the CDR3 DNA reads TGTGCCAGCAGCTCGACAGGCGGTACGCAGTATTTT. This translates into CASSSTGGTQYF.

Many counts were recorded for this clonotype. This chain links TRBV6-2 or TRBV6-3 with TRBJ2-3, with D hard to call. From germline, CDR1 is MNHEY and CDR2 SVGEGT. This CDR3 contains 10 residues. Trimming took 9 bases from V and 1 from J, leaving 2 bases between them. For the CDR3, the DNA is TGTGCCAGGGGCACAGATACGCAGTATTTT. It encodes CARGTDTQYF.

This clonotype was observed at least ten times. The J gene is TRBJ2-5, the V gene TRBV29-1; 8 bases are a match to TRBD2. V shed 6 bases and J 5 bases; nucleotides not matched to a gene: 11. Germline-derived CDR1 and CDR2 are SQVTM and ANQGSEA. There are 14 residues in the CDR3. The CDR3 nucleotides read TGCAGCGTCTCAGCGGGAGCAGGTACGGAGACCCAGTACTTC. It is translated as CSVSAGAGTETQYF.

The table lists this clonotype with many counts. The gene calls are TRBV27 and TRBJ2-5; 7 bases align to TRBD1. This CDR3 has 13 amino acids. Trimming removed 6 bases from V and 1 base from J; junction bases left unmatched: 2. Germline V gene data show CDR1 as MNHEY and CDR2 as SMNVEV (reference sequence). CDR3 residues: CASSQGVQETQYF. CDR3 sequence (DNA): TGTGCCAGCAGCCAGGGGGTCCAAGAGACCCAGTACTTC.

This clonotype has ten or more counts. The chain carries TRBV23-1 and TRBJ1-6; TRBD1 matches 10 bases. TRBV23-1 counts as an open reading frame of uncertain function. V lost 2 bases and J lost 7; bases outside the gene matches: 8. The CDR3 runs to 17 residues. CDR3 sequence reads: CASSQAEWTGGNSPLHF. CDR3 in DNA: TGCGCCAGCAGTCAAGCGGAGTGGACAGGGGGGAATTCACCCCTCCACTTT.

At least ten counts were recorded for this clonotype. This chain uses TRBV20-1 with TRBJ2-3; 7 bases are shared with TRBD2. Germline CDR1 DFQATT, CDR2 SNEGSKA (reference sequence). J gave up 4 bases and V 2 bases, and 6 bases lay outside the gene matches. The CDR3 length is 14 residues. The CDR3 sequence is CSARKSRGADTQYF. The CDR3 nucleotides read TGCAGTGCTAGAAAAAGTCGGGGGGCAGATACGCAGTATTTT.

This clonotype was found a few times. This chain connects TRBV6-5 to TRBJ2-6, with no clear D. In germline, CDR1 is MNHEY, CDR2 SVGAGI. V dropped 5 bases and J dropped 4 bases, with 12 bases sitting between them. This CDR3 is 15 amino acids long. Here the CDR3 DNA reads TGTGCCAGCAGTACCCCAGCTTCGGGGGCCAACGTCCTGACTTTC. Protein product: CASSTPASGANVLTF.

This rearrangement joins TRBV28 to TRBJ1-5, with a weak D call TRBD1 (5 bases). Trimming removed 2 bases from V and 6 bases from J, with 14 bases in between. The CDR3 has 15 residues. CDR1 is MDHEN, CDR2 SYDVKM, per germline. For the CDR3, the DNA is TGTGCCAGCAGTTTACCAGGCAGGGCCGGTCAGCCCCAGCATTTT. This codes for CASSLPGRAGQPQHF.

This clonotype was picked up many times. This chain uses TRBV28 with TRBJ1-5; perhaps TRBD1 as D (5 bases). Per the germline V gene, CDR1 is MDHEN and CDR2 is SYDVKM. Trimming stripped 4 bases from V and 4 bases from J, with 20 bases between. CDR3 size: 17 residues. In DNA, the CDR3 is TGTGCCAGCAGTTCCCCTGGGAGGGGCGCTGAGAATCAGCCCCAGCATTTT. Its translation: CASSSPGRGAENQPQHF.

This clonotype was recorded at least ten times. The chain recombines TRBV12-3 or TRBV12-4 with TRBJ2-3; a weak D match, TRBD2 (6 bases). Trimming removed 3 bases from V and 3 bases from J, with 10 bases in between. The CDR3 extends over 14 amino acids. The CDR3 bases are TGTGCCAGCAGTTTTATAGCGGTTACAGATACGCAGTATTTT. It is translated as CASSFIAVTDTQYF.